This passage covers 25 T cell receptor beta chains from one sample sequenced in a study of human versus mouse CDR3 diversity and MHC coevolution. Method: immunoSEQ multiplex PCR; TCRdb's copy keeps in-frame clones and lacks some. The top ten clones hold about 0.14% of a sample with over 60,000 clones, 92% of them seen once. Sequencing was done on a sample of naive CD4+ T cells from blood. The subset denotes: CD45RO-negative CD62L-positive naive CD4 T cells. These TCRs come from a person aged 30-69 years in good health.

The CDR3 protein is CAIRDRDRALEQYF. The CDR3 DNA follows: TGTGCCATCAGAGACCGGGACAGGGCTCTCGAGCAGTACTTC. J is TRBJ2-7 and V is TRBV10-3, with 9 bases fitting TRBD1. The CDR3 sequence is 14 residues long. CDR1 is ENHRY, CDR2 SYGVKD, per germline. V gave up 6 bases and J gave up 6 bases; unmatched junction bases: 9.

The chain uses TRBV4-1 and TRBJ1-4, with D uncertain. Germline CDR1 MGHRA, CDR2 YSYEKL. Trimming stripped 0 bases from V and 8 bases from J, with 19 bases between. This CDR3 has 17 residues. The CDR3 reads CASSQEPPGRVGEKLFF. The DNA for the CDR3 is TGCGCCAGCAGCCAAGAGCCACCGGGGAGGGTAGGCGAAAAACTGTTTTTT.

The chain uses TRBV30 and TRBJ1-2; D not certain. This CDR3 comprises 14 residues. The V end lost 1 base, the J end lost 3 bases, and 12 bases lay between the germline ends. Germline V lookup: CDR1 GTSNPN, CDR2 SVGIG (reference sequence). The chain's CDR3 is CAWSAQSGDYGYTF. The CDR3 coding sequence is TGTGCCTGGAGTGCCCAGTCCGGGGACTATGGCTACACCTTC.

With respect to this clone: In the same sample, other DNA sequences code for this CDR3. The gene calls are TRBV30 and TRBJ2-7, with 13 bases matching TRBD2. V lost 3 bases to trimming and J lost 6 bases; unmatched junction nucleotides: 5. Germline CDR1 is GTSNPN and CDR2 is SVGIG (reference sequence). The CDR3 has 14 amino acids. CDR3 in amino acids: CAWRLAGGPGEQYF. In nucleotides, the CDR3 is TGTGCCTGGAGACTAGCGGGAGGGCCAGGCGAGCAGTACTTC.

The chain links TRBV5-8 to TRBJ1-4; TRBD1 agrees at 9 bases. Germline V gene data show CDR1 as SGHTS and CDR2 as YDEGEE. The CDR3 has 15 residues. The trim removed 2 bases at V and 7 bases at J, leaving 6 bases unmatched. This CDR3 is CASSFGQGIPEKLFF. CDR3 DNA: TGTGCCAGCAGCTTCGGACAGGGGATCCCTGAAAAACTGTTTTTT.

The V gene is TRBV6-1, the J gene TRBJ1-6, with 7 bases fitting TRBD1. V was clipped by 6 bases and J by 10 bases; unmatched bases: 3. The CDR3 covers 12 residues. Germline CDR1 and CDR2: MNHNS and SASEGT. The CDR3 reads CASRPGGSPLHF. The DNA for the CDR3 is TGTGCCAGCAGGCCAGGGGGGTCACCCCTCCACTTT.

This clone was seen only a few times. The chain has TRBV19 and TRBJ1-3; D perhaps matches TRBD1 (6 bases). The length of the CDR3 is 15 residues. V lost 5 bases to trimming and J lost 0 bases, with 11 bases between them. Germline-derived CDR1 and CDR2 are LNHDA and SQIVND (reference sequence). The CDR3 coding sequence is TGTGCCAGTAGTGATGACAGGTACTCTGGAAACACCATATATTTT. This sequence encodes CASSDDRYSGNTIYF.

J is TRBJ2-3 and V is TRBV4-2, with 7 positions matching TRBD2. This CDR3 contains 14 residues. Germline values: CDR1 LGHNA, CDR2 YNFKEQ. The J segment lost 3 bases and the V segment lost 10 bases, leaving 10 bases of the junction unmatched. CDR3 nucleotide sequence: TGTGCCACCCTAGGAGGGAGGGTGACAGATACGCAGTATTTT. This encodes CATLGGRVTDTQYF.

The rearrangement joins TRBV18 to TRBJ2-5; D may be TRBD2 (6 bases). Trimming stripped 3 bases from V and 5 bases from J, with 7 bases between. Per the germline V gene, CDR1 is KGHSH and CDR2 is LQKENI. The CDR3 runs 12 residues. The CDR3 spells CASSPEGETQYF. CDR3 in DNA: TGTGCCAGCTCACCGGAGGGGGAGACCCAGTACTTC.

V gene TRBV28 combines with J gene TRBJ2-5; no clear D. The DNA end is a closer match to TRBJ2-7, so the J assignment may be wrong. This CDR3 comprises 18 residues. Germline CDR1 reads MDHEN; CDR2 reads SYDVKM. The CDR3, as DNA: TGTGCCAGCAGTAACGATGCCCCGGTGCAGGTCCAAAAATACGAGCAGTACTTC. Amino acid sequence: CASSNDAPVQVQKYEQYF.

This chain joins TRBV9 and TRBJ2-7; 9 bases line up with TRBD1. The CDR3 is 17 amino acids. Germline-derived CDR1 and CDR2 are SGDLS and YYNGEE. V gave up 0 bases and J gave up 4 bases; unmatched junction bases: 11. This CDR3 reads CASSVASGTGTSYEQYF. The CDR3, as DNA: TGTGCCAGCAGCGTAGCGAGCGGGACAGGGACTTCATACGAGCAGTACTTC. Using reference TRBV9 and TRBJ2-7 for the parts outside the CDR3, the full variable domain is DSGVTQTPKHLITATGQRVTLRCSPRSGDLSVYWYQQSLDQGLQFLIQYYNGEERAKGNILERFSAQQFPDLHSELNLSSLELGDSALYFCASSVASGTGTSYEQYFGPGTRLTVT.

This clone showed up just once. The V call is TRBV5-5, the J call TRBJ1-2, with 8 bases identical to TRBD1. The CDR3 consists of 15 residues. Germline V gives CDR1 SGHKS, CDR2 YYEKEE (reference sequence). With V trimmed by 2 bases and J by 3 bases, 6 bases remained unmatched. CDR3 nucleotide sequence: TGTGCCAGCAGCTTCGGACAGGGTGTTTACTATGGCTACACCTTC. Translation: CASSFGQGVYYGYTF.

The V gene is TRBV5-1, the J gene TRBJ2-1; 9 bases match TRBD2. Germline-derived CDR1 and CDR2 are SGHRS and YFSETQ. The V gene end was trimmed by 0 bases and the J gene end by 1 base; junction bases not matched to a gene: 2. CDR3 length: 16 residues. Here the CDR3 DNA reads TGCGCCAGCAGCTTGGTAGCGGGGGTTTCCTACAATGAGCAGTTCTTC. Translated: CASSLVAGVSYNEQFF.

This sequence joins TRBV6-5 and TRBJ2-7; D possibly corresponds to TRBD2 (6 bases). This CDR3 is 13 amino acids long. The V and J ends lost 7 bases and 6 bases respectively, with 16 bases between them. Germline CDR1 MNHEY, CDR2 SVGAGI. This CDR3 is CASKPGVLSEQYF. The CDR3, as DNA: TGTGCCAGCAAACCGGGGGTTTTGAGCGAGCAGTACTTC.

V is TRBV30 and J is TRBJ1-3, with 7 bases lining up with TRBD1. CDR1 is GTSNPN, CDR2 SVGIG, per germline (reference sequence). J gave up 2 bases and V 5 bases, and 3 bases lay outside the gene matches. The length of the CDR3 is 13 residues. CDR3 nucleotide sequence: TGTGCCTGGGGCCAGGGGGCTGGAAACACCATATATTTT. Residues: CAWGQGAGNTIYF. The complete variable domain, with remaining parts taken from reference TRBV30 and TRBJ1-3, reads SQTIHQWPATLVQPVGSPLSLECTVEGTSNPNLYWYRQAAGRGLQLLFYSVGIGQISSEVPQNLSASRPQDRQFILSSKKLLLSDSGFYLCAWGQGAGNTIYFGEGSWLTVV.

V usage is TRBV30 and J usage is TRBJ1-6, with D unresolved. CDR1 and CDR2 from the germline V gene are GTSNPN and SVGIG (reference sequence). Between the trimmed V and J ends, which lost 0 bases and 14 bases, there was a span of 17 bases. The CDR3 runs to 14 residues. CDR3 bases: TGTGCCTGGAGTGTGATCCAGACTGCGGGGTCCCTCCACTTT. Amino acid sequence: CAWSVIQTAGSLHF.

This chain uses TRBV5-1 with TRBJ2-1; tentative D call: TRBD2 (6 bases). The CDR3 consists of 13 residues. V lost 0 bases to trimming and J lost 10 bases, with 11 bases between them. Looked up from germline, CDR1 is SGHRS and CDR2 is YFSETQ. This chain's CDR3 is CASSLAFGGEQFF. Written as DNA, the CDR3 is TGCGCCAGCAGCTTGGCCTTTGGGGGGGAGCAGTTCTTC.

V and J are TRBV7-2 and TRBJ2-5; D unclear. The end of the DNA fits TRBJ2-7 better, so the J call may be wrong. This CDR3 region has 15 residues. From germline, CDR1 is SGHTA and CDR2 FQGNSA. The CDR3 nucleotides read TGTGCCAGCAGCAAAGCTTTGACAAGCTCCTACGAGCAGTACTTC. It is translated as CASSKALTSSYEQYF.

The rearrangement links TRBV30 to TRBJ2-5; TRBD2 agrees at 8 bases. CDR3 size: 15 residues. From germline, CDR1 is GTSNPN and CDR2 SVGIG (reference sequence). V was pared by 0 bases and J by 5 bases, with 8 bases of the junction left unmatched. CDR3 DNA sequence: TGTGCCTGGAGTGTGGGACTAGTAGTTGCGGAGACCCAGTACTTC. It is translated as CAWSVGLVVAETQYF.

This clone appeared once. The chain has TRBV6-6 and TRBJ2-7; possible D gene TRBD2, 6 bases. CDR3 size: 15 residues. The germline V gene encodes CDR1 MNHNY and CDR2 SVGAGI (reference sequence). Deletions cut 0 bases from V and 3 bases from J, with 12 bases between. The CDR3 nucleotides are TGTGCCAGCAGTTACTCGAGCCGGCGGGGCTACGAGCAGTACTTC. Translation: CASSYSSRRGYEQYF.

This clone came up a few times. V is TRBV10-3 and J is TRBJ1-4; D not resolved. V was shortened by 3 bases and J by 2 bases, with 10 bases between the two germline ends. The germline V gene has CDR1 ENHRY and CDR2 SYGVKD. This CDR3 comprises 15 residues. CDR3: CAISDVAATNEKLFF. The CDR3 bases are TGTGCCATCAGTGACGTGGCGGCGACTAATGAAAAACTGTTTTTT.

The J gene is TRBJ1-1, the V gene TRBV18; D gene ambiguous. The CDR3 loop spans 13 amino acids. CDR1 and CDR2 from the germline V gene are KGHSH and LQKENI. The ends were cut back, 3 bases at V and 5 bases at J, with 10 bases in the middle. As DNA, the CDR3 is TGTGCCAGCTCACCGACAAGACGAACTGAAGCTTTCTTT. Translating gives CASSPTRRTEAFF.

This clone was recorded once. This rearrangement joins TRBV10-3 to TRBJ2-7; a weak D match, TRBD1 (6 bases). Trimming shortened V by 7 bases and J by 3 bases, and 19 bases separated the two germline ends. The CDR3 is 15 residues long. The germline gives CDR1 ENHRY, CDR2 SYGVKD. The CDR3 DNA is TGTGCCATCAAGGCGGTAGAGACAGGATACTACGAGCAGTACTTC. Protein sequence: CAIKAVETGYYEQYF.

This chain connects TRBV5-4 to TRBJ2-1; 14 nucleotides agree with TRBD2. The V gene's germline CDR1 is SGHNT and CDR2 YYREEE (reference sequence). The length of the CDR3 is 16 residues. J lost 10 bases, V lost 0 bases, and 6 bases had no gene match. The CDR3 loop reads CASSLETSGGAGEQFF. CDR3 nucleotides: TGTGCCAGCAGCTTGGAGACTAGCGGGGGGGCCGGGGAGCAGTTCTTC.

CDR3 nucleotide sequence: TGTGCCAGCAGCCAAAACGTCGGTGAGCAGTTCTTC. Translated, it gives CASSQNVGEQFF. The chain combines TRBV14 with TRBJ2-1; D gene unclear. V was clipped by 2 bases and J by 9 bases, with 8 bases between them. From germline, CDR1 is SGHDN and CDR2 FVKESK. CDR3 length: 12 amino acids.